These 32 T cell receptor beta chains were sequenced from one sample in a study of T cell responses to AZD1222 COVID-19 vaccine. Clones were read by immunoSEQ multiplex PCR, and TCRdb kept only the in-frame ones, dropping some. Of 100,000 or so clones listed, around 87% are singletons. The specimen comprised peripheral blood, sampled on day 0 of MenACWY control vaccination. These receptors were collected from an adult in good health.

V and J are TRBV2 and TRBJ1-6; no clear D gene. Trimming removed 6 bases at V and 6 bases at J, with 6 bases between. The CDR3 length is 12 residues. Germline loops: CDR1 SNHLY, CDR2 FYNNEI. The CDR3: CASSAANSPLHF. As DNA, the CDR3 is TGTGCCAGCAGCGCCGCTAATTCACCCCTCCACTTT.

The chain is built from TRBV11-2 and TRBJ2-7; 8 nucleotides match TRBD1. Germline CDR1 reads SGHAT; CDR2 reads FQNNGV. V lost 6 bases and J lost 4; bases outside the gene matches: 8. The CDR3 contains 14 residues. As DNA, the CDR3 is TGTGCCAGCAGTCCCCGGACAGGGCGGTACGAGCAGTACTTC. Translating gives CASSPRTGRYEQYF.

V usage is TRBV5-1 and J usage is TRBJ2-5; the D call may be TRBD1 or TRBD2 (5 bases each). CDR3 size: 14 residues. Germline lookup yields CDR1 SGHRS and CDR2 YFSETQ. V was shortened by 5 bases and J by 9 bases, with 20 bases between the two germline ends. CDR3 region: CASRFGTVPEAQYF. The CDR3 bases are TGCGCCAGCAGATTTGGGACGGTGCCGGAGGCCCAGTACTTC.

The chain employs TRBV19 and TRBJ1-6, with D possibly TRBD1 on 5 matching bases. V lost 5 bases to trimming and J lost 14 bases, with 16 bases between them. From germline, CDR1 is LNHDA and CDR2 SQIVND (reference sequence). The CDR3 covers 13 residues. The CDR3 DNA follows: TGTGCCAGTAGTGCAGAGGGACTTGGGGCCCTCCACTTT. Protein product: CASSAEGLGALHF.

The chain couples TRBV6-2 or TRBV6-3 to TRBJ2-5; maybe TRBD2 (6 bases). CDR1 MNHEY and CDR2 SVGEGT come from the germline V gene. The CDR3 contains 15 residues. V dropped 2 bases and J dropped 1 base, with 11 bases sitting between them. The DNA for the CDR3 is TGTGCCAGCAGTTACCCCGGAGGGGCCCAAGAGACCCAGTACTTC. Encoded protein: CASSYPGGAQETQYF.

The chain is built from TRBV13 and TRBJ2-2; 7 bases align to TRBD2. The junction had 12 bases not matched to a gene; V was cut back by 4 bases and J by 1 base. CDR1 and CDR2 from the germline V gene are PRHDT and FYEKMQ (reference sequence). There are 18 residues in the CDR3. The CDR3 coding sequence is TGTGCCAGCAGCTCCCCCAAACTTGGGGGGGAGAACACCGGGGAGCTGTTTTTT. Translated, it gives CASSSPKLGGENTGELFF.

The gene calls are TRBV9 and TRBJ2-6; D is perhaps TRBD1 (5 bases). The CDR3 loop spans 16 amino acids. Trimming removed 4 bases from V and 2 bases from J, with 13 bases in between. Germline V gene lookup returns CDR1 SGDLS and CDR2 YYNGEE. Here the CDR3 DNA reads TGTGCCAGCAGCCCCCAGGGATCCCCTGGGGCCAACGTCCTGACTTTC. Translated, it gives CASSPQGSPGANVLTF. The whole variable domain, filled in from reference TRBV9 and TRBJ2-6, reads DSGVTQTPKHLITATGQRVTLRCSPRSGDLSVYWYQQSLDQGLQFLIQYYNGEERAKGNILERFSAQQFPDLHSELNLSSLELGDSALYFCASSPQGSPGANVLTFGAGSRLTVL.

The rearrangement joins TRBV19 to TRBJ2-3; the match to TRBD1 covers 8 bases. V was pared by 9 bases and J by 6 bases, with 2 bases of the junction left unmatched. The CDR3 is 11 amino acids. Germline V CDR1 and CDR2: LNHDA, SQIVND (reference sequence). CDR3 coding DNA: TGTGCCAGCCAGGGGGCTGATACGCAGTATTTT. Translation gives CASQGADTQYF.

The V gene is TRBV9, the J gene TRBJ1-4; D possibly corresponds to TRBD1 (6 bases). Trimming cost V 5 bases and J 8 bases, with 19 bases left between them. Germline-derived CDR1 and CDR2 are SGDLS and YYNGEE. CDR3 length equals 15 residues. The CDR3 sequence is CASSPAGSQGEKLFF. CDR3 DNA sequence: TGTGCCAGCAGTCCCGCGGGCAGCCAGGGGGAAAAACTGTTTTTT.

This clone was seen once. CDR3 sequence (DNA): TGCGCCAGCAGCAGCTTGACAGGGTCGCGTGAAAAACTGTTTTTT. Protein: CASSSLTGSREKLFF. The V and J genes are TRBV5-1 and TRBJ1-4; TRBD1 matches at 7 bases. V shed 4 bases and J 7 bases; nucleotides not matched to a gene: 10. The germline V gene has CDR1 SGHRS and CDR2 YFSETQ. This CDR3 contains 15 residues.

This clone was counted between two and nine times. This chain connects TRBV10-3 to TRBJ1-5; D is unclear. Germline V gene sequence: CDR1 ENHRY, CDR2 SYGVKD. There are 12 residues in the CDR3. The ends were cut back, 4 bases at V and 4 bases at J, with 5 bases in the middle. CDR3 in amino acids: CAISATNQPQHF. The CDR3 DNA sequence: TGTGCCATCAGTGCGACTAATCAGCCCCAGCATTTT.

This sequence joins TRBV5-4 and TRBJ2-1; D may be TRBD2 (6 bases). V shed 2 bases and J shed 1 base, with 10 bases lying between them. This CDR3 has 15 residues. Germline values: CDR1 SGHNT, CDR2 YYREEE (reference sequence). CDR3 nucleotides: TGTGCCAGCAGCTTCGACGGGGGATCCTACAATGAGCAGTTCTTC. It encodes CASSFDGGSYNEQFF.

The chain carries TRBV6-2 or TRBV6-3 and TRBJ1-2; D is unresolved. Germline values: CDR1 MNHEY, CDR2 SVGEGT. V gave up 6 bases and J gave up 3 bases, with 11 bases separating them. CDR3 length: 13 amino acids. For the CDR3, the DNA is TGTGCCAGCAGCCACGACTGGGACTATGGCTACACCTTC. Translated, it gives CASSHDWDYGYTF.

This chain joins TRBV4-3 and TRBJ1-2; 11 nucleotides line up with TRBD1. V lost 2 bases to trimming and J lost 5 bases; unmatched junction nucleotides: 4. This CDR3 is 15 amino acids long. Germline V gene sequence: CDR1 LGHNA, CDR2 YSLEER. The CDR3 bases are TGCGCCAGCAGCCAACGGACAGGGGGCGGGTATGGCTACACCTTC. This translates into CASSQRTGGGYGYTF.

This chain uses TRBV5-1 with TRBJ1-2, with D possibly being TRBD1 (6 bases). The ends were cut back, 4 bases at V and 3 bases at J, with 22 bases in the middle. The CDR3 is 17 residues long. Germline lookup yields CDR1 SGHRS and CDR2 YFSETQ. CDR3 nucleotide sequence: TGCGCCAGCAGCCCTCAATTCGATGGACAGCGGGACTATGGCTACACCTTC. Translation: CASSPQFDGQRDYGYTF.

As to this clone: Sequence at one end of the junction differs from germline and may be a read error. The genes are TRBV18 and TRBJ2-7, with unresolved D. The CDR3 loop spans 14 amino acids. CDR1 is KGHSH, CDR2 LQKENI, per germline. DNA of the CDR3: TGTGCCAGCTCCCCACCCGGAACAGAGTACGAGCAGTACTTC. As protein: CASSPPGTEYEQYF.

The genes are TRBV7-2 and TRBJ2-2, with 11 bases fitting TRBD2. This CDR3 region has 16 residues. Trimming cost V 6 bases and J 3 bases; bases outside gene matches: 6. CDR1 and CDR2 (germline): SGHTA, FQGNSA. The CDR3 spells CASRPPGLADTGELFF. The DNA of the CDR3 is TGTGCCAGCAGGCCACCGGGACTAGCGGACACCGGGGAGCTGTTTTTT.

The V call is TRBV29-1, the J call TRBJ1-2; D not certain. This CDR3 has 13 amino acids. CDR1 and CDR2 from the germline V gene are SQVTM and ANQGSEA. Trimming stripped 5 bases from V and 2 bases from J, with 12 bases between. In DNA form, the CDR3 reads TGCAGCGTTCTAGAGGGAGGCAACTATGGCTACACCTTC. It is translated as CSVLEGGNYGYTF.

The chain joins TRBV5-1 to TRBJ1-2; tentatively, D is TRBD1 (6 bases). Germline loops: CDR1 SGHRS, CDR2 YFSETQ. The length of the CDR3 is 14 residues. V lost 4 bases, J lost 7 bases, and 17 bases lay in between. The CDR3 sequence is CASSDLTGITGYTF. CDR3 bases: TGCGCCAGCAGCGACCTAACAGGGATCACTGGCTACACCTTC.

The gene calls are TRBV27 and TRBJ2-3; 7 bases align to TRBD1. Germline V gives CDR1 MNHEY, CDR2 SMNVEV (reference sequence). The CDR3 runs 14 residues. V shed 6 bases and J 2 bases; nucleotides not matched to a gene: 5. CDR3 nucleotide sequence: TGTGCCAGCAGAAGGGACAGATACACAGATACGCAGTATTTT. Its protein product is CASRRDRYTDTQYF.

J is TRBJ2-7 and V is TRBV27, with 11 positions matching TRBD2. The CDR3 length is 15 residues. Trimming removed 6 bases from V and 2 bases from J; junction bases left unmatched: 6. Germline lookup yields CDR1 MNHEY and CDR2 SMNVEV (reference sequence). CDR3 loop: CASRRTSGQTYEQYF. The DNA of the CDR3 is TGTGCCAGCAGGAGGACTAGCGGGCAAACCTACGAGCAGTACTTC.

The genes are TRBV2 and TRBJ2-3; possible D gene TRBD1, 7 bases. This CDR3 region has 15 residues. Germline lookup yields CDR1 SNHLY and CDR2 FYNNEI. V was shortened by 5 bases and J by 0 bases, with 12 bases between the two germline ends. The CDR3 bases are TGTGCCAGCAGTCGGGGGACAGCTAGCACAGATACGCAGTATTTT. Translating gives CASSRGTASTDTQYF.

The rearrangement uses TRBV19 and TRBJ1-2, with 9 bases aligning to TRBD1. CDR1 is LNHDA, CDR2 SQIVND, per germline (reference sequence). CDR3 length equals 16 residues. V was pared by 6 bases and J by 6 bases, with 14 bases of the junction left unmatched. For the CDR3, the DNA is TGTGCCAGTAGCTCAACACCGGGACAGGGCCGTAATGGCTACACCTTC. It specifies CASSSTPGQGRNGYTF. The full variable domain, in which reference TRBV19 and TRBJ1-2 provide the parts outside the CDR3, is DGGITQSPKYLFRKEGQNVTLSCEQNLNHDAMYWYRQDPGQGLRLIYYSQIVNDFQKGDIAEGYSVSREKKESFPLTVTSAQKNPTAFYLCASSSTPGQGRNGYTFGSGTRLTVV.

The chain links TRBV18 to TRBJ2-3; D possibly corresponds to TRBD2 (5 bases). V lost 3 bases and J lost 0, with 10 bases in between. This CDR3 has 15 residues. The germline V gene encodes CDR1 KGHSH and CDR2 LQKENI. The CDR3 reads CASSPEDSSTDTQYF. CDR3 sequence (DNA): TGTGCCAGCTCACCGGAGGATAGTAGCACAGATACGCAGTATTTT.

The rearrangement links TRBV6-2 or TRBV6-3 to TRBJ1-5; D uncertain. Per germline, CDR1 MNHEY and CDR2 SVGEGT. V gave up 5 bases and J gave up 13 bases, with 12 bases separating them. The CDR3 is made up of 11 amino acids. DNA of the CDR3: TGTGCCAGCAGTCGACACCGTGATCAGCATTTT. It encodes CASSRHRDQHF.

The V gene is TRBV6-2 or TRBV6-3, the J gene TRBJ2-2; D call uncertain. Germline CDR1 reads MNHEY; CDR2 reads SVGEGT. Between the trimmed V and J ends, which lost 5 bases and 3 bases, there was a span of 7 bases. This CDR3 comprises 13 residues. The CDR3, as DNA: TGTGCCAGCAGTGTACTGGACACCGGGGAGCTGTTTTTT. Translated: CASSVLDTGELFF.

The chain links TRBV30 to TRBJ2-2; 10 nucleotides line up with TRBD1. CDR3 length equals 13 residues. J gave up 6 bases and V 5 bases, and 3 bases lay outside the gene matches. Germline V gene data show CDR1 as GTSNPN and CDR2 as SVGIG (reference sequence). In nucleotides, the CDR3 is TGTGCCTGGCGGACAGGGGGGGCCGGGGAGCTGTTTTTT. It codes for CAWRTGGAGELFF.

The chain links TRBV7-9 to TRBJ1-1; D not resolved. Germline-derived CDR1 and CDR2 are SEHNR and FQNEAQ (reference sequence). Trimming removed 7 bases from V and 2 bases from J, with 11 bases in between. The CDR3 extends over 13 amino acids. DNA for the CDR3: TGTGCCAGCACCCTAGAGATTAACACTGAAGCTTTCTTT. Residues: CASTLEINTEAFF.

This chain links TRBV29-1 with TRBJ1-1; 7 bases line up with TRBD1. The length of the CDR3 is 13 residues. Germline trimming cut 6 bases from V and 1 base from J; bases unmatched to any gene: 5. Germline CDR1 is SQVTM and CDR2 is ANQGSEA. The chain's CDR3 is CSVAGTENTEAFF. CDR3 bases: TGCAGCGTAGCCGGGACAGAGAACACTGAAGCTTTCTTT.

The chain couples TRBV7-2 to TRBJ1-1; weak D call: TRBD1 (5 bases). The V gene's germline CDR1 is SGHTA and CDR2 FQGNSA. V lost 7 bases and J 0 bases, leaving 12 bases between the germline ends. The CDR3 runs 14 residues. In DNA form, the CDR3 reads TGTGCCAGCACACAACAGGTTATGAACACTGAAGCTTTCTTT. Translation gives CASTQQVMNTEAFF.

The count of this clone is one. The rearrangement uses TRBV19 and TRBJ2-7; D is undetermined. Germline CDR1 reads LNHDA; CDR2 reads SQIVND (reference sequence). V was shortened by 5 bases and J by 6 bases, with 14 bases between the two germline ends. CDR3 length: 13 residues. The CDR3 region is CASSATRALEQYF. The CDR3 coding sequence is TGTGCCAGTAGTGCAACCCGGGCCCTCGAGCAGTACTTC.

This clone was picked up a small number of times. V usage is TRBV27 and J usage is TRBJ1-1; D is undetermined. The CDR3 has 13 residues. Germline CDR1 reads MNHEY; CDR2 reads SMNVEV (reference sequence). Trimming cost V 6 bases and J 1 base, with 9 bases left between them. The CDR3 DNA is TGTGCCAGCAGGTTACTTCCGAACACTGAAGCTTTCTTT. This translates into CASRLLPNTEAFF.